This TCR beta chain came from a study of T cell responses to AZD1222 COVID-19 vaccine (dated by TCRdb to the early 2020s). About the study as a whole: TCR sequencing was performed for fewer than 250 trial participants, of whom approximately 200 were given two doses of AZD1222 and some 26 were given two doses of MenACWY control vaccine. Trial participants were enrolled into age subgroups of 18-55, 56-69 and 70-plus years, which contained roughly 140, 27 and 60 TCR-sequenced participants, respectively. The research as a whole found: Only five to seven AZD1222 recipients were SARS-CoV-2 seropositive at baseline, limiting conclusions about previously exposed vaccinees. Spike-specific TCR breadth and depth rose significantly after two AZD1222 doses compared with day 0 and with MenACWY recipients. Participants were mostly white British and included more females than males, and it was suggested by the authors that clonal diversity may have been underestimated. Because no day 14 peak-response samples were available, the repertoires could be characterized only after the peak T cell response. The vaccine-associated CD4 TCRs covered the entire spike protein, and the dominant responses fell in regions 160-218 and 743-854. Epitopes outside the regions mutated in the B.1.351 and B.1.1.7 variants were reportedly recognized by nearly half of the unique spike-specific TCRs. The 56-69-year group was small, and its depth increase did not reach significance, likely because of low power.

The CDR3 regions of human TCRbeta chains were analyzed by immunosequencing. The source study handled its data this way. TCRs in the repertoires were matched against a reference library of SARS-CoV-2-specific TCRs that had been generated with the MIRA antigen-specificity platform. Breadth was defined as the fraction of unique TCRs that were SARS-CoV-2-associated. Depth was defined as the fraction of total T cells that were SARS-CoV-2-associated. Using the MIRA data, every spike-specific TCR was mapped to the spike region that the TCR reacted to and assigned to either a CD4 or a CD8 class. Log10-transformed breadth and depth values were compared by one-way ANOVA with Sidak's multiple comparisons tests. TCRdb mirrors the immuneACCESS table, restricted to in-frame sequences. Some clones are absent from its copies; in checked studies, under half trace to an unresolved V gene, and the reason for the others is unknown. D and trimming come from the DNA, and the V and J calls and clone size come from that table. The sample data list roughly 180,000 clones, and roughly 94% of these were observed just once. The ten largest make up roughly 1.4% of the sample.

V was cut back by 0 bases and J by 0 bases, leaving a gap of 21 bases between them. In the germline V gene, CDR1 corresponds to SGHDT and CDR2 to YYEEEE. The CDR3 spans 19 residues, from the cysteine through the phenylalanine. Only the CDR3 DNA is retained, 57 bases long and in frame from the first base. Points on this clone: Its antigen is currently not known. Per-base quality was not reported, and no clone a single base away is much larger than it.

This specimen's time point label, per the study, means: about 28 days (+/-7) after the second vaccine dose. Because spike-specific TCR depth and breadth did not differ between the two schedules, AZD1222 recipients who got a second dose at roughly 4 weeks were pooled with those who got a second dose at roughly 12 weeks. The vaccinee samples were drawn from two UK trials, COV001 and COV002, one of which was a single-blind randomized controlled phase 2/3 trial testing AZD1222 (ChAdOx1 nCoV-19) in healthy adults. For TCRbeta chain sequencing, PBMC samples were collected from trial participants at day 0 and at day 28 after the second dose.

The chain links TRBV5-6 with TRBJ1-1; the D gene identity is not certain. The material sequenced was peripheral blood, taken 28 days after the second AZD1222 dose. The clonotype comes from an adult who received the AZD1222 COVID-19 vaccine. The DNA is TGTGCCAGCAGCTTGGCGACTTTTTTCCAACCCGGCCTGAACACTGAAGCTTTCTTT. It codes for CASSLATFFQPGLNTEAFF.